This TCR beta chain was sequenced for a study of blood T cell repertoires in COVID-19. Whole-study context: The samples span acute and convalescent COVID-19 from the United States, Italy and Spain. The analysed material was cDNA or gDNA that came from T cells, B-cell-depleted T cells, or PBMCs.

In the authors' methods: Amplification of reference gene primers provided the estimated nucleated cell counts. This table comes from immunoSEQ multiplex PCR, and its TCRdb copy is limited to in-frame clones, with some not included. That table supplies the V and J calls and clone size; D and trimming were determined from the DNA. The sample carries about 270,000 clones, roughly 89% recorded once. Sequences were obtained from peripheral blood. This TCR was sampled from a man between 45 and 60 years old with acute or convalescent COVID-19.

CDR3 nucleotide sequence: TGTGCCAGTAGTCTGGACAGGGGCCCTGAAGCTTTCTTT. It is translated as CASSLDRGPEAFF. V gene TRBV19 combines with J gene TRBJ1-1; 9 bases match TRBD1. CDR1 is LNHDA and CDR2 is SQIVND in the germline V gene (reference sequence). J was trimmed by 6 bases and V by 5 bases; bases with no gene match: 4. The CDR3 loop spans 13 amino acids.